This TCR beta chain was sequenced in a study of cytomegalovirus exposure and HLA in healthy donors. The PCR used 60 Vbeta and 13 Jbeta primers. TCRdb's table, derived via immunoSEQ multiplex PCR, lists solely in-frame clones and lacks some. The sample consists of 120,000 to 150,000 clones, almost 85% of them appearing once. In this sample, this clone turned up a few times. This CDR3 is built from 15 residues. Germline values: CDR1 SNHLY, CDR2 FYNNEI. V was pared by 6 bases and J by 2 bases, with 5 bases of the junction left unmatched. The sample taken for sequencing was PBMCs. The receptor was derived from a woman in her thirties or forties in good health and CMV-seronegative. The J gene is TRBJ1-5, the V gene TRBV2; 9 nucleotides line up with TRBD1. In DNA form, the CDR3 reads TGTGCCAGCAGGACAGGGGGAAGAGGCAATCAGCCCCAGCATTTT. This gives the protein CASRTGGRGNQPQHF.